The clone carrying this TCR beta chain was seen a few times. After removal of 5 bases from V and 8 bases from J, the junction contained 13 bases not matched to a gene. The CDR3 consists of 16 residues. CDR1 and CDR2 (germline): MNHEY, SMNVEV (reference sequence). The data were obtained in a study of blood T cell repertoires in COVID-19. Looking at the study overall: The United States, Italy and Spain supplied acute and convalescent COVID-19 samples. PBMCs, B-cell-depleted T cells, or T cells were the source of the cDNA or gDNA that made up the material.

The assay was immunoSEQ multiplex PCR, and TCRdb's table has in-frame clones only and misses some. The sample has 30,000 or so clones; 90% are singletons. The chain has TRBV27 and TRBJ2-1; TRBD2 aligns across 9 bases. This clonotype was sampled from a man between 65 and 85 years old with active or convalescent COVID-19. The sample comprised peripheral blood. CDR3 sequence: CASSRNTGTSLDEQFF. CDR3 DNA sequence: TGTGCCAGCAGTCGAAACACCGGGACTAGCTTAGATGAGCAGTTCTTC.